These T cell receptor beta chains were read from a single sample in a study of response to subunit inactivated influenza vaccine. TCRdb re-called the RT-PCR reads through MiXCR, storing one row per CDR3 protein. Of some 500,000 distinct CDR3 sequences listed, approximately 15% are singletons. The sequences come from CD4+ T cells sorted from PBMCs, collected about 24 months after vaccination. Receptors were obtained from a man aged 50-75 years who received an inactivated influenza vaccine. Both conserved end residues are part of each CDR3. The D gene is left open where the match is weak. Size tells how often a clone was seen (once, few, many) or the class of an expanded clone, and some rows leave it out.

TRBV12-5	TRBJ2-7	NA	many	CASGSKLRWGQYF	TGTGCTAGTGGTTCGAAATTGCGTTGGGGGCAGTACTTC
TRBV27	TRBJ2-2	TRBD2	NA	CASKIIAGRVTGELFF	TGTGCCAGCAAGATTATAGCGGGAAGGGTCACCGGGGAGCTGTTTTTT
TRBV7-2	TRBJ2-2	NA	many	CASSTDGTNTGELFF	TGTGCCAGCAGCACCGACGGGACCAACACCGGGGAGCTGTTTTTT
TRBV5-1	TRBJ2-1	TRBD1	NA	CASSFKQGPYNEQFF	TGCGCCAGCAGCTTTAAACAGGGGCCCTACAATGAGCAGTTCTTC
TRBV12-3/TRBV12-4	TRBJ1-6	NA	NA	CASSDSLYNSPLHF	TGTGCCAGCAGCGACAGTCTCTATAATTCACCCCTCCACTTT
TRBV6-1	TRBJ1-5	NA	few	CASSDPPQPQHF	TGTGCCAGCAGTGACCCCCCTCAGCCCCAGCATTTT
TRBV18	TRBJ2-1	NA	NA	CASSAGTKTYNEQFF	TGTGCCAGCTCAGCCGGGACAAAAACCTACAATGAGCAGTTCTTC
TRBV20-1	TRBJ2-5	NA	NA	CSPGRETQYF	TGCAGTCCCGGACGGGAGACCCAGTACTTC
TRBV6-2/TRBV6-3	TRBJ2-1	TRBD2	few	CASSFGTTQFF	TGTGCCAGCAGTTTCGGGACTACCCAATTCTTC
TRBV7-8	TRBJ1-2	NA	NA	CASGLPGGNGYTF	TGTGCCAGCGGGCTCCCGGGGGGAAATGGCTACACCTTC
TRBV3-1	TRBJ1-1	NA	NA	CASSQVMVLNTEAFF	TGTGCCAGCAGCCAAGTTATGGTGTTGAACACTGAAGCTTTCTTT
TRBV28	TRBJ2-1	TRBD2	few	CASSGASGGYNEQFF	TGTGCCAGCAGTGGCGCTAGCGGGGGGTACAATGAGCAGTTCTTC
TRBV7-2	TRBJ2-7	NA	few	CASSSRDMGEQYF	TGTGCCAGCAGCTCGAGGGATATGGGCGAGCAGTACTTC
TRBV10-3	TRBJ2-2	NA	few	CAIRQAGTSTGELFF	TGTGCCATCAGGCAAGCCGGGACCTCCACCGGGGAGCTGTTTTTT
TRBV6-5	TRBJ1-5	NA	many	CASSYRGGYPQHF	TGTGCCAGCAGTTACCGGGGGGGGTATCCCCAGCATTTT
TRBV20-1	TRBJ2-5	NA	few	CSARDASSRVETQYF	TGCAGTGCTAGAGACGCTTCTAGCAGGGTAGAGACCCAGTACTTC
TRBV7-9	TRBJ1-2	NA	many	CASSLDVGGYTF	TGTGCCAGCAGCTTAGATGTGGGTGGCTACACCTTC
TRBV5-1	TRBJ2-2	NA	few	CASSLSSSPGTGELFF	TGCGCCAGCAGCTTAAGTTCTTCGCCAGGCACCGGGGAGCTGTTTTTT
TRBV2	TRBJ2-1	NA	few	CASSDLLVGNEQFF	TGTGCCAGCAGTGACCTTCTCGTGGGCAATGAGCAGTTCTTC
TRBV5-1	TRBJ2-1	TRBD1	few	CASSEGQTLLSEQFF	TGCGCCAGCAGCGAGGGACAGACCCTACTAAGTGAGCAGTTCTTC
TRBV14	TRBJ2-1	NA	many	CASSLLSARRETWDEQFF	TGTGCCAGCAGCCTCCTAAGCGCCAGGCGGGAAACTTGGGATGAGCAGTTCTTC
TRBV6-1	TRBJ2-7	NA	NA	CASSKVSYEQYF	TGTGCCAGCAGTAAGGTTTCCTACGAGCAGTACTTC
TRBV20-1	TRBJ2-2	TRBD1	few	CSAMGQILHTGELFF	TGCAGTGCTATGGGACAGATACTTCACACCGGGGAGCTGTTTTTT
TRBV3-1	TRBJ2-1	TRBD1	NA	CASSSRTGVREQFF	TGTGCCAGCAGCAGCCGTACAGGGGTTAGAGAGCAGTTCTTC
TRBV7-2	TRBJ2-3	NA	NA	CASSVAQYMVYF	TGTGCCAGCAGCGTAGCGCAGTACATGGTGTATTTT
TRBV5-6	TRBJ2-2	TRBD1	few	CASSLPGQGYAGELFF	TGTGCCAGCAGCTTGCCAGGACAGGGGTACGCCGGGGAGCTGTTTTTT
TRBV7-2	TRBJ1-1	NA	NA	CASSLAAQVNTEAFF	TGTGCCAGCAGCTTAGCGGCGCAAGTGAACACTGAAGCTTTCTTT
TRBV5-1	TRBJ2-3	TRBD1	many	CATTVGQLTDTQYF	TGCGCGACGACGGTGGGACAGCTCACAGATACGCAGTATTTT
TRBV12-3/TRBV12-4	TRBJ2-1	TRBD2	few	CASSFSGRGYNEQFF	TGTGCCAGCAGTTTCAGCGGGAGGGGGTACAATGAGCAGTTCTTC
TRBV28	TRBJ2-1	NA	few	CASSPSKRVRNEQFF	TGTGCCAGCAGTCCCAGTAAGAGGGTACGCAATGAGCAGTTCTTC
TRBV3-1	TRBJ2-2	NA	few	CASSRPTSSGELFF	TGTGCCAGCAGCCGCCCGACTAGTTCCGGGGAGCTGTTTTTT
TRBV5-1	TRBJ2-7	NA	many	CASSLRGQGTYEQYF	TGCGCCAGCAGCTTGCGGGGCCAGGGGACCTACGAGCAGTACTTC
TRBV2	TRBJ1-5	NA	NA	CASSLNPTSVSGPQHF	TGTGCCAGCAGTTTAAACCCGACAAGCGTAAGCGGGCCCCAGCATTTT
TRBV6-1	TRBJ2-1	TRBD2	NA	CASSDKQKRTSGTEQFF	TGTGCCAGCAGTGACAAACAGAAGCGTACTAGCGGGACTGAGCAGTTCTTC
TRBV18	TRBJ1-2	NA	NA	CASSPRSGQGYGYTF	TGTGCCAGCTCACCACGATCAGGGCAAGGCTATGGCTACACCTTC
TRBV27	TRBJ2-4	NA	NA	CASSGNSGRKNIQYF	TGTGCCAGCAGTGGAAACAGTGGGAGGAAAAACATTCAGTACTTC
TRBV7-8	TRBJ2-1	TRBD2	NA	CASRASGRYNEQFF	TGTGCCAGCAGGGCTAGCGGGAGATACAATGAGCAGTTCTTC
TRBV28	TRBJ1-1	TRBD1	NA	CASAKGQDNEAFF	TGTGCCAGCGCCAAAGGACAGGATAATGAAGCTTTCTTT
TRBV24-1	TRBJ1-5	NA	NA	CATSDLQGNQPQHF	TGTGCCACCAGTGATTTGCAAGGCAATCAGCCCCAGCATTTT